Reported below is one TCR beta chain. Its specificity is unknown. Sequencing used immunoSEQ multiplex PCR; TCRdb keeps in-frame clones, though not all of them. The repertoire includes under 2,500 clones, about 86% of them detected once, and around 4.9% sits in the top ten. This sample is part of a study of chemoradiotherapy in HPV16-positive cancers. The study's findings and limits: Only a couple of HPV16-positive patients supplied the functional HPV-specificity definition. During treatment, candidate HPV-specific clones and E7-related motifs expanded in tumor.

Samples were taken several times over chemoradiotherapy. Germline-derived CDR1 and CDR2 are SEHNR and FQNEAQ (reference sequence). The germline V and J ends were trimmed by 10 bases and 2 bases, with 16 bases remaining between them. The CDR3 runs to 14 residues. Sequences were derived from tumor tissue, sampled from a patient who underwent chemoradiotherapy. The receptor comes from a human donor with HPV-associated anogenital cancer. The chain carries TRBV7-9 and TRBJ2-3; D may be TRBD1 (6 bases). The CDR3 nucleotides read TGTGCCACCCGCCGGGACATTTACACAGATACGCAGTATTTT. It encodes CATRRDIYTDTQYF.